The clone carrying this T cell receptor (beta chain) was observed many times. Its antigen is currently unknown. The sample comes from a study of T cells after yellow fever vaccination. Turning to the study itself: Libraries from low-cell-number fractions were prepared with the SMART-Seq v4 Ultra Low Input RNA kit. The study's findings and limits: Most clones from primary vaccination were detected again post-booster (just over 95% CD4, 88% CD8). Only a minor proportion of clonotypes was detected across both CD4 and CD8 compartments.

By 5'RACE template switching, TCR cDNA was produced, with a universal primer site and UMIs added in the process. TCRdb analysed the 5' RACE reads with MiXCR anew, one entry per CDR3 protein. There are about 340,000 distinct CDR3 sequences in the sample; 3% to 4.5% occur only once, and roughly 26% lies in the top ten. The source of this sequence is a man aged 18 to 29 who received the YFV17D yellow fever vaccine. Sample: PBMCs, taken 5 days after the yellow fever booster vaccination.

The CDR3 sequence is CASSGTSGYEQYF. In DNA, the CDR3 is TGTGCCAGCAGTGGGACTAGCGGCTACGAGCAGTACTTC. This chain uses TRBV12-3 or TRBV12-4 with TRBJ2-7, with 11 bases identical to TRBD2. With V trimmed by 5 bases and J by 3 bases, 0 bases remained unmatched. This CDR3 has 13 amino acids.